At least ten counts were recorded for the clone carrying this T cell receptor beta chain. This sample stems from a study of early T cells in non-severe SARS-CoV-2 infection. About the research overall: It was bulk RNA from unsorted whole blood that was sequenced, and the chains were unpaired.

The CDR3 is 17 residues long. V was clipped by 3 bases and J by 3 bases; unmatched bases: 6. Looked up from germline, CDR1 is LGHNA and CDR2 is YNFKEQ. The TCR library protocol attached unique molecular identifiers to the individual cDNA molecules. TCRdb re-analysed the 5' RACE reads in MiXCR, keeping a single row per CDR3 protein. The sample shows about 52,000 distinct CDR3 sequences, approximately 8.4% of them seen only once. The TCR comes from an adult who was a healthcare worker with PCR-confirmed SARS-CoV-2 infection or an uninfected control (not recorded which). Sequenced input: whole blood. The gene calls are TRBV4-2 and TRBJ2-3, with 13 bases matching TRBD2. As DNA, the CDR3 is TGTGCCAGCAGCCAGGTCGGACTAGCGGGAGAAACAGATACGCAGTATTTT. It is translated as CASSQVGLAGETDTQYF.